This T cell receptor (beta chain) was captured by sequencing in a study of control samples from healthy donors and cancer patients. Only in-frame clones appear in the TCRdb table, and some are missing; sequencing was by immunoSEQ multiplex PCR. The repertoire holds about 160,000 clones, over 85% seen once, with 4.1% in the top ten. The clonotype comes from a woman aged 60-75 years in good health. Sequenced: blood.

CDR3 loop: CASSPPGRTEAFF. The CDR3 bases are TGTGCCAGCAGCCCTCCGGGGCGCACTGAAGCTTTCTTT. This chain connects TRBV3-1 (or the pseudogene TRBV3-2) to TRBJ1-1; a possible D gene is TRBD1 (5 bases). The germline V gene has CDR1 LGHDT and CDR2 YNNKEL (reference sequence). V shed 4 bases and J shed 4 bases, with 10 bases lying between them. There are 13 residues in the CDR3.